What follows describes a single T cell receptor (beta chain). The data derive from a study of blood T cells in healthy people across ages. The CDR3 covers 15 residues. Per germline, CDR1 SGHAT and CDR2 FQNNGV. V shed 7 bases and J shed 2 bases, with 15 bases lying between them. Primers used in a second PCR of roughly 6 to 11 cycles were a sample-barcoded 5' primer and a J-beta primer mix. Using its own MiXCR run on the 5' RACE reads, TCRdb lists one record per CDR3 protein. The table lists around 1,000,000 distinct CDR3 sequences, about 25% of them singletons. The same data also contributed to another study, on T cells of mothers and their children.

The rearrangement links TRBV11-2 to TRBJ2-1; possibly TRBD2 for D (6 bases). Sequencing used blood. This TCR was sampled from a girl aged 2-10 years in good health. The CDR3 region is CASTLAASAYNEQFF. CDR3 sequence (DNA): TGTGCCAGCACCCTCGCGGCTAGCGCCTACAATGAGCAGTTCTTC.